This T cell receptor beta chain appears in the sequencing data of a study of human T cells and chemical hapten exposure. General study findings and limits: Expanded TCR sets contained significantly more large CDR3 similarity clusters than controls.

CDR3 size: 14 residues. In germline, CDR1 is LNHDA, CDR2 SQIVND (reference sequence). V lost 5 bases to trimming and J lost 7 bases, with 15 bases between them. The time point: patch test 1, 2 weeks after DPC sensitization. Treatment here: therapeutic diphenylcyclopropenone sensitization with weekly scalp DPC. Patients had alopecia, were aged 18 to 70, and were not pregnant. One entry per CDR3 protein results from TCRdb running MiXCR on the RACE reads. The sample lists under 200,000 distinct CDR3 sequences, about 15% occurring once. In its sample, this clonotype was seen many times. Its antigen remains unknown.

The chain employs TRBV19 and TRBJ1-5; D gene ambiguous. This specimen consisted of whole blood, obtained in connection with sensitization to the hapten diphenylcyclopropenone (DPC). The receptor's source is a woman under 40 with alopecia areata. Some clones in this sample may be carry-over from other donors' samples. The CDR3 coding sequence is TGTGCCAGTAGTCTACAACCCCCAGGACAGCCCCAGCATTTT. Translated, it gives CASSLQPPGQPQHF.